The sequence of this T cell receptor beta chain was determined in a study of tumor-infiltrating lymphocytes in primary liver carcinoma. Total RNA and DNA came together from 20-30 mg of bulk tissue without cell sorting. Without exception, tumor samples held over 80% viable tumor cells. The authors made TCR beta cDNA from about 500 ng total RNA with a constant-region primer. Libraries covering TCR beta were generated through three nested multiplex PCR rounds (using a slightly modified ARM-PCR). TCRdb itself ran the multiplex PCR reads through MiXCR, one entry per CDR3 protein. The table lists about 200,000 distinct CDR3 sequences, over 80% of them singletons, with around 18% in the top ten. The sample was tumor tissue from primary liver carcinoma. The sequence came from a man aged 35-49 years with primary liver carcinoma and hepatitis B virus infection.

The CDR3 spells CASSLDQGSRQPQHF. The CDR3 DNA is TGTGCCAGCAGCTTAGATCAGGGCTCCCGGCAGCCCCAGCATTTT. V and J are TRBV11-2 and TRBJ1-5; D possibly corresponds to TRBD1 (5 bases). Per germline, CDR1 SGHAT and CDR2 FQNNGV. Trimming removed 0 bases at V and 7 bases at J, with 13 bases between. The CDR3 totals 15 residues.